The 29 T cell receptor beta chains presented below share a single source sample, sequenced in a study of blood T cells in healthy people across ages. Together with a sample-barcoded 5' primer, a J-beta primer mix was included in a second PCR lasting about 7 to 12 cycles. TCRdb re-derived calls from the 5' RACE reads in MiXCR, one entry per CDR3 protein. The sample contains more than 700,000 distinct CDR3 sequences, about 53% of which appear only once. Sequencing was done on a sample of blood. The receptors derive from a man aged 80 or over in good health.

The chain combines TRBV9 with TRBJ2-1, with D perhaps matching TRBD1 (6 bases). Germline CDR1 reads SGDLS; CDR2 reads YYNGEE. V shed 4 bases and J shed 7 bases, with 18 bases lying between them. CDR3 length: 15 residues. The CDR3 reads CASSTTTGQGNEQFF. The CDR3 DNA is TGTGCCAGCAGCACAACCACGGGGCAGGGGAATGAGCAGTTCTTC.

Details on this clonotype: An end of the junction does not agree with germline; a read error may underlie this. The rearrangement joins TRBV7-2 to TRBJ2-1; D possibly uses TRBD1 or TRBD2 (5 bases each). This CDR3 has 17 amino acids. Germline CDR1 is SGHTA and CDR2 is FQGNSA. The CDR3 protein is CASSPAVGQDQYNEQFF. As DNA, the CDR3 is TGTGCTAGCAGCCCAGCGGTGGGGCAGGACCAATACAATGAGCAGTTCTTC.

With respect to this clonotype: One end of the junction varies from germline; a read error may be responsible. The chain carries TRBV6-6 and TRBJ2-5, with 12 positions matching TRBD1. Germline CDR1 MNHNY, CDR2 SVGAGI (reference sequence). This CDR3 region has 15 residues. The CDR3 sequence: CASKGRDRGQETQNF. CDR3 DNA sequence: TGTGCCAGCAAGGGCCGGGACAGGGGGCAAGAGACCCAGAACTTC.

This clonotype was observed a single time. V and J are TRBV28 and TRBJ2-3; no reliable D call. This CDR3 has 16 amino acids. Looked up from germline, CDR1 is MDHEN and CDR2 is SYDVKM. The V end was cut by 0 bases, the J end by 0 bases, with 10 bases between. Here the CDR3 reads CASSLWGFRSTDTQYF. As DNA, the CDR3 is TGTGCCAGCAGTTTATGGGGCTTTAGAAGCACAGATACGCAGTATTTT.

The chain joins TRBV18 to TRBJ1-4, with D tentatively TRBD1 (5 bases). The CDR3 sequence is 15 residues long. CDR1 is KGHSH and CDR2 is LQKENI in the germline V gene. With 4 bases removed from V and 0 bases from J, the gap between germline ends came to 9 bases. For the CDR3, the DNA is TGTGCCAGCTCACTCCAACAGGCAACTAATGAAAAACTGTTTTTT. Translating it yields CASSLQQATNEKLFF.

This clonotype was seen a handful of times. The chain joins TRBV9 to TRBJ2-5, with 9 bases lining up with TRBD2. This CDR3 has 16 residues. V lost 2 bases, J lost 1 base, and 6 bases stayed unmatched. Germline CDR1 reads SGDLS; CDR2 reads YYNGEE. This chain's CDR3 is CASSVSPTSGQETQYF. The DNA of the CDR3 is TGTGCCAGCAGCGTGTCCCCGACTAGCGGCCAAGAGACCCAGTACTTC.

This clonotype was picked up one time. The V and J genes are TRBV21-1 and TRBJ2-7; no DNA check was done on the table's D call, TRBD1. TRBV21-1 represents a pseudogene. This CDR3 contains 12 residues. The CDR3 sequence is CATRQGIYEQYF. Written as DNA, the CDR3 is TGTGCCACCAGACAGGGAATCTACGAGCAGTACTTC.

V usage is TRBV7-8 and J usage is TRBJ1-4; no definite D call. There are 18 residues in the CDR3. V lost 2 bases and J lost 0, with 16 bases in between. CDR1 and CDR2 (germline): SGHVS, FQNEAQ. For the CDR3, the DNA is TGTGCCAGCAGCTTAAATCGCGGCAGAATAACAACTAATGAAAAACTGTTTTTT. Amino acids: CASSLNRGRITTNEKLFF.

This rearrangement joins TRBV11-2 to TRBJ2-7, with TRBD1 matching over 7 bases. Unmatched junction bases numbered 13, after V lost 2 bases and J lost 3 bases. There are 17 residues in the CDR3. The germline gives CDR1 SGHAT, CDR2 FQNNGV. The DNA of the CDR3 is TGTGCCAGCAGCTTACTGAACAGGGGCGCAAAAGTCTACGAGCAGTACTTC. The encoded protein is CASSLLNRGAKVYEQYF.

This clonotype appeared many times. CDR3 in DNA: TGCAGCGCCGGGACAGGAACCTACGAGCAGTACTTC. It specifies CSAGTGTYEQYF. The J gene is TRBJ2-7, the V gene TRBV29-1; 8 bases map to TRBD1. CDR3 length: 12 amino acids. The germline gives CDR1 SQVTM, CDR2 ANQGSEA. V gave up 7 bases and J gave up 2 bases; unmatched junction bases: 4.

The V gene is TRBV6-5, the J gene TRBJ2-7; 8 positions match TRBD1. J lost 0 bases, V lost 9 bases, and 10 bases had no gene match. This CDR3 is built from 15 residues. Per the germline V gene, CDR1 is MNHEY and CDR2 is SVGAGI. CDR3 coding DNA: TGTGCCAGTCCGACAAAAGGGACAGGCTCCTACGAGCAGTACTTC. Its translation is CASPTKGTGSYEQYF.

This clonotype was found once. The chain is built from TRBV5-1 and TRBJ2-1; the D gene could be TRBD1 or TRBD2 (5 bases each). Trimming cost V 0 bases and J 12 bases, with 13 bases left between them. This CDR3 spans 13 amino acids. Looked up from germline, CDR1 is SGHRS and CDR2 is YFSETQ. For the CDR3, the DNA is TGCGCCAGCAGCTTGGACAGGCCCGAGGGGCAGTTCTTC. It yields the protein CASSLDRPEGQFF.

Turning to this clonotype: The germline gene is not matched at one end of the junction; a read error may be the cause. The V gene is TRBV7-9, the J gene TRBJ2-1, with TRBD2 identical over 7 bases. Looked up from germline, CDR1 is SEHNR and CDR2 is FQNEAQ (reference sequence). The CDR3 runs to 18 residues. The DNA of the CDR3 is TGTGCCAGCACCCTAATCGAGCTAGCGGAGAGCTCCTACAATGAGCAGCTCTTC. As protein: CASTLIELAESSYNEQLF.

This clonotype was observed a few times. The chain links TRBV5-1 to TRBJ2-1; 9 bases agree with TRBD2. The CDR3 is 15 amino acids. V lost 1 base to trimming and J lost 4 bases; unmatched junction nucleotides: 3. Germline CDR1 is SGHRS and CDR2 is YFSETQ. CDR3 in amino acids: CASSLRSGSYNEQFF. CDR3 DNA sequence: TGCGCCAGCAGCTTGCGTAGCGGGAGTTACAATGAGCAGTTCTTC.

Concerning this clonotype: Germline and junction disagree at one end, which may indicate a read error. DNA for the CDR3: TGTGTCATCAGTGAGTCGACTAGCCGGGAGCAGTTCTTC. This gives the protein CVISESTSREQFF. V gene TRBV10-3 combines with J gene TRBJ2-1, with 7 bases fitting TRBD2. The CDR3 covers 13 residues. Germline V gives CDR1 ENHRY, CDR2 SYGVKD.

J is TRBJ2-5 and V is TRBV15; TRBD2 agrees at 10 bases. CDR1 and CDR2 from the germline V gene are LNHNV and YYDKDF (reference sequence). Germline trimming cut 3 bases from V and 1 base from J; bases unmatched to any gene: 5. The CDR3 extends over 16 amino acids. The CDR3 loop reads CATSRGTSETQETQYF. The CDR3, as DNA: TGTGCCACCAGCAGGGGGACTAGCGAAACCCAAGAGACCCAGTACTTC.

This chain joins TRBV20-1 and TRBJ1-1, with 11 bases that match TRBD1. V was clipped by 6 bases and J by 1 base; unmatched bases: 7. Germline CDR1 is DFQATT and CDR2 is SNEGSKA (reference sequence). The CDR3 loop spans 15 amino acids. CDR3 protein: CSARGGTGGNTEAFF. The CDR3 nucleotides are TGCAGTGCGCGCGGGGGGACAGGGGGGAACACTGAAGCTTTCTTT.

This clonotype was counted a few times. The J gene is TRBJ1-2, the V gene TRBV3-1; D remains ambiguous. The V end lost 5 bases, the J end lost 5 bases, and 6 bases lay between the germline ends. Per the germline V gene, CDR1 is LGHDT and CDR2 is YNNKEL (reference sequence). The CDR3 sequence is 11 residues long. CDR3 residues: CASSSPYGYTF. As DNA, the CDR3 is TGTGCCAGCAGCTCTCCTTATGGCTACACCTTC.

The V and J genes are TRBV12-3 or TRBV12-4 and TRBJ2-6, with D perhaps TRBD1 (6 bases). V shed 3 bases and J shed 1 base, with 19 bases lying between them. The CDR3 contains 19 residues. CDR3 amino acids: CASSLSRGRVKSGANVLTF. CDR3 sequence (DNA): TGTGCCAGCAGTTTGTCCAGGGGCAGGGTAAAGTCTGGGGCCAACGTCCTGACTTTC.

This clonotype was counted only a few times. V and J are TRBV9 and TRBJ2-3, with 11 bases identical to TRBD2. There are 19 residues in the CDR3. The junction had 13 bases not matched to a gene; V was cut back by 4 bases and J by 0 bases. Looked up from germline, CDR1 is SGDLS and CDR2 is YYNGEE. CDR3 in DNA: TGTGCCAGCAGCCGTGGGCTTGGGACTAGCGGTCCTAGCACAGATACGCAGTATTTT. Protein sequence: CASSRGLGTSGPSTDTQYF.

Regarding this clonotype: Possible read error: a much larger clone is one base away. The gene calls are TRBV28 and TRBJ2-7; D ambiguous. With 4 bases removed from V and 2 bases from J, the gap between germline ends came to 6 bases. The length of the CDR3 is 12 residues. Germline V gene data show CDR1 as MDHEN and CDR2 as SYDVKM. CDR3: CASSSHPYEQYF. CDR3 DNA: TGTGCCAGCAGTTCCCACCCCTACGAGCAGTACTTC. The full variable domain, rest sourced from reference TRBV28 and TRBJ2-7, is DVKVTQSSRYLVKRTGEKVFLECVQDMDHENMFWYRQDPGLGLRLIYFSYDVKMKEKGDIPEGYSVSREKKERFSLILESASTNQTSMYLCASSSHPYEQYFGPGTRLTVT.

This clonotype has more than one count but fewer than ten. The rearrangement uses TRBV29-1 and TRBJ1-1, with 11 nucleotides matching TRBD1. V was pared by 0 bases and J by 2 bases, with 5 bases of the junction left unmatched. The CDR3 has 16 amino acids. Germline values: CDR1 SQVTM, CDR2 ANQGSEA. In nucleotides, the CDR3 is TGCAGCGTTGAAGATCCCCGGACAGGGGGCAACACTGAAGCTTTCTTT. Its protein is CSVEDPRTGGNTEAFF.

The chain employs TRBV18 and TRBJ2-2, with D possibly TRBD1 on 6 matching bases. V lost 0 bases, J lost 1 base, and 6 bases lay in between. The CDR3 spans 15 residues. Germline CDR1 reads KGHSH; CDR2 reads LQKENI. The CDR3 sequence is CASSPPTGNTGELFF. The DNA for the CDR3 is TGTGCCAGCTCACCACCGACAGGGAACACCGGGGAGCTGTTTTTT.

The rearrangement uses TRBV7-8 and TRBJ2-6; 8 bases line up with TRBD1. V lost 10 bases to trimming and J lost 1 base; unmatched junction nucleotides: 12. CDR1 is SGHVS, CDR2 FQNEAQ, per germline. There are 17 residues in the CDR3. CDR3 nucleotides: TGTGCCACCAAGGGACAGGCGGGGCGGTCTGGGGCCAACGTCCTGACTTTC. Protein: CATKGQAGRSGANVLTF.

This clonotype was found a few times. The chain combines TRBV28 with TRBJ1-2, with 7 bases that match TRBD1. J was trimmed by 1 base and V by 4 bases; bases with no gene match: 21. Germline assignment: CDR1 MDHEN and CDR2 SYDVKM. The CDR3 runs 20 residues. CDR3 region: CASSSFGGGRGIRFNYGYTF. CDR3 in DNA: TGTGCCAGCAGTTCCTTTGGGGGGGGCAGGGGGATTCGGTTTAACTATGGCTACACCTTC.

V usage is TRBV28 and J usage is TRBJ2-2; 11 bases align to TRBD2. This CDR3 has 17 residues. Germline CDR1 MDHEN, CDR2 SYDVKM. V gave up 3 bases and J gave up 6 bases; unmatched junction bases: 9. The CDR3 nucleotides are TGTGCCAGCAGTTTCCCCCTACTAGCGGGAGCCCCCGGGGAGCTGTTTTTT. Amino acids: CASSFPLLAGAPGELFF.

The chain carries TRBV9 and TRBJ2-3; D not resolved. V lost 0 bases and J lost 0, with 5 bases in between. This CDR3 has 14 residues. The V gene's germline CDR1 is SGDLS and CDR2 YYNGEE. The CDR3, as DNA: TGTGCCAGCAGCGTAGTACCCAGCACAGATACGCAGTATTTT. It translates to CASSVVPSTDTQYF.

The V gene is TRBV19, the J gene TRBJ2-1, with 7 bases lining up with TRBD1. The CDR3 is 14 residues long. Germline CDR1 LNHDA, CDR2 SQIVND (reference sequence). The V gene end was trimmed by 6 bases and the J gene end by 9 bases; junction bases not matched to a gene: 11. The CDR3 nucleotides are TGTGCCAGTAGGATGGGACAGTATAGGGGTGAGCAGTTCTTC. It yields the protein CASRMGQYRGEQFF.

The chain joins TRBV7-9 to TRBJ2-1; 9 bases fit TRBD2. CDR3 size: 15 residues. The J segment lost 9 bases and the V segment lost 5 bases, leaving 11 bases of the junction unmatched. CDR1 and CDR2 from the germline V gene are SEHNR and FQNEAQ (reference sequence). CDR3 sequence: CASSPRRAGGAEQFF. CDR3 sequence (DNA): TGTGCCAGCAGCCCCCGACGAGCGGGAGGAGCTGAGCAGTTCTTC.